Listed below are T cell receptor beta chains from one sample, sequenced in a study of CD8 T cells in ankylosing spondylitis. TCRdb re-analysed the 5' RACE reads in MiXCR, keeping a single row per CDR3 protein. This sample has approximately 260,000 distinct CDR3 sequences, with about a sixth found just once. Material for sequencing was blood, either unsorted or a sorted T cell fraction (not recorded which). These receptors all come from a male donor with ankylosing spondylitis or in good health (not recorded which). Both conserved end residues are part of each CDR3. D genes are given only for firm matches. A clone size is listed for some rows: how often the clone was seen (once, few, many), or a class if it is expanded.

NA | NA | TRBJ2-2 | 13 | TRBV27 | TGTGCCAGCAGTTTATGGCACGACGGGGAGCTGTTTTTT | CASSLWHDGELFF
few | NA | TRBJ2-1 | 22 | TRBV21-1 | TGTGCCAGCAGTATTACGATATGTAAGGGACTAGCGGGAGTATTTTTGGTCTATGAGCAGTTCTTC | CASSITICKGLAGVFLVYEQFF
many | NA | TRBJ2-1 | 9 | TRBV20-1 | TGCAGTGGAGGGGTTGAGCAGTTCTTC | CSGGVEQFF
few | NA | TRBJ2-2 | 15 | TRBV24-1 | TGTGCCACCAGTGATTTAGGAGACGGAGCCGGGGAGCTGTTTTTT | CATSDLGDGAGELFF
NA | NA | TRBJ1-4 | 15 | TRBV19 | TGTGCCAGTAGTACCCGACACTCAGCTAATGAAAAACTGTTTTTT | CASSTRHSANEKLFF
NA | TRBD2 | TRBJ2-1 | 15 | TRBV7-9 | TGTGCCAGCAGCTTACTAGCGGGAGATAGCAATGAGCAGTTCTTC | CASSLLAGDSNEQFF
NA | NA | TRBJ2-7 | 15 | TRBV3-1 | TGTGCCAGCAGCCAACCAACCGGGGGCAGCTACGAGCAGTACTTC | CASSQPTGGSYEQYF
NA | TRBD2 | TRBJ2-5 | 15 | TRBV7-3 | TGTGCCAGCAGCTTTGCGGGAGGGGGACAAGAGACCCAGTACTTC | CASSFAGGGQETQYF
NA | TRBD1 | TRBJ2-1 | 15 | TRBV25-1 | TGTGCCAGCAGTGAATCACAGGGGATTTACAATGAGCAGTTCTTC | CASSESQGIYNEQFF
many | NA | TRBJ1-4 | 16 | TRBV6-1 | TGTGCCAGCAGCCAAACCCCGGGGCACGGAGGTGAAAAACTGTTTTTT | CASSQTPGHGGEKLFF
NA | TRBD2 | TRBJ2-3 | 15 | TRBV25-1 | TGTGCCAGCAGTGAATTTGGACTAGCGGCAGATACGCAGTATTTT | CASSEFGLAADTQYF
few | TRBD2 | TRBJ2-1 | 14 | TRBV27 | TGTGCCAGCAGTTTAAGCGGGATGGGCGATGAGCAGTTCTTC | CASSLSGMGDEQFF
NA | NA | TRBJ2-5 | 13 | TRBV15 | TGTGCCACCAGCCAACCTGAGCAAGAGACCCAGTACTTC | CATSQPEQETQYF
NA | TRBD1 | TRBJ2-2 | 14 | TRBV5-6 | TGTGCCAGCAGCTTGGGGACAGGGCCCGGGGAGCTGTTTTTT | CASSLGTGPGELFF
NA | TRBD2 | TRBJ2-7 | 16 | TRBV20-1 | TGCAGTGCTAGAGAAAGTTTCACTAGCGGAATATACGAGCAGTACTTC | CSARESFTSGIYEQYF
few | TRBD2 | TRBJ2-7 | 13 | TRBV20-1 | TGCAGTGCCCGCGGGGAGGGAGACTACGAGCAGTACTTC | CSARGEGDYEQYF
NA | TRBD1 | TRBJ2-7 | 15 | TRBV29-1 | TGCAGCGTTGACCCAACCGGGACAGGGTGGAACGAGCAGTACTTC | CSVDPTGTGWNEQYF
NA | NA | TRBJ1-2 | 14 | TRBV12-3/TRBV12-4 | TGTGCCAGCAGTTTAGAGCGGGGGGCGCACGGCTACACCTTC | CASSLERGAHGYTF
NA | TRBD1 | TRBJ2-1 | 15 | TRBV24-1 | TGTGCCACCAGGGCCGGGACAGCCTCCTACAATGAGCAGTTCTTC | CATRAGTASYNEQFF
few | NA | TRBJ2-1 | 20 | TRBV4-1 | TGCGCCAGCAGCCAAGATTGGGGGGTGGGCGGCTTGAGCTCCTACAATGAGCAGTTCTTC | CASSQDWGVGGLSSYNEQFF
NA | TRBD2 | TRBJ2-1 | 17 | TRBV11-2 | TGTGCCAGCAGCCAGGGCACGGGCGGGAGGGCCGGAAATGAGCAGTTCTTC | CASSQGTGGRAGNEQFF
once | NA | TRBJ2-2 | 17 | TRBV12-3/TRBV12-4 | TGTGCCAGCAGTTTAGAGGGCTACCAATCGAACACCGGGGAGCTGTTTTTT | CASSLEGYQSNTGELFF
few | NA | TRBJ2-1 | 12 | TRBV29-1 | TGCAGCGTTGAAGATCGCATGGATGAGCAGTTCTTC | CSVEDRMDEQFF
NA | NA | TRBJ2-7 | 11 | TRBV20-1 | TGCAGTGCCTGGAGGATGGGCGAGCAGTACTTC | CSAWRMGEQYF
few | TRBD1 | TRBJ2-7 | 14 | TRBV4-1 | TGCGCCAGCAGCCAAGAAAGGGGGCACTACGAGCAGTACTTC | CASSQERGHYEQYF
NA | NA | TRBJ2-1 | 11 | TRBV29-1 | TGCAGCGTTGACGACTACAATGAGCAGTTCTTC | CSVDDYNEQFF
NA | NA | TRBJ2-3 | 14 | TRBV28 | TGTGCCAGCAGTTTCCGGCAGGGGCTGGATACGCAGTATTTT | CASSFRQGLDTQYF
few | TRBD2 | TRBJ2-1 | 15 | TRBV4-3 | TGCGCCAGCAGCCAAGGACTAGCGAAATACAATGAGCAGTTCTTC | CASSQGLAKYNEQFF
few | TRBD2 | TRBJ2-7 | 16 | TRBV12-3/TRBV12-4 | TGTGCCAGCAGCTCCCGGGGGGAACGGGGGTTCTACGAGCAGTACTTC | CASSSRGERGFYEQYF
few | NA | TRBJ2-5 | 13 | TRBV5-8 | TGTGCCAGCAGCTCGACGTACCAAGAGACCCAGTACTTC | CASSSTYQETQYF
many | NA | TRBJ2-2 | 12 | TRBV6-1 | TGTGCCAGCATGGGGGACACCGGGGAGCTGTTTTTT | CASMGDTGELFF
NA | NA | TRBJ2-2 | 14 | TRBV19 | TGTGCCAGTAGTATACCCCAAGTTCGCGGGGAGCTGTTTTTT | CASSIPQVRGELFF
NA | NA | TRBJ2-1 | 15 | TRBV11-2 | TGTGCCAGCAGCTTATTCCAGGGGCAGTATAATGAGCAGTTCTTC | CASSLFQGQYNEQFF
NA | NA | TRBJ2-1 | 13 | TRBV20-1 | TGCAGTGCTAGATTCCGCTCCCACAATGAGCAGTTCTTC | CSARFRSHNEQFF
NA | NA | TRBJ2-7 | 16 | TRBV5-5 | TGTGCCAGCAGCTTGGAACATTCCACGGAGGGCTACGAGCAGTACTTC | CASSLEHSTEGYEQYF